This T cell receptor (beta chain) is drawn from a study of T cell responses to AZD1222 COVID-19 vaccine (dated by TCRdb to 2020 to 2022). Regarding the research as a whole: AZD1222 recipients with second doses at about 4 weeks or about 12 weeks were pooled, because spike-specific TCR depth and breadth did not differ between schedules. TCR sequencing covered some 240 trial participants: about 210 given two doses of AZD1222 and 26 given two doses of MenACWY control vaccine. Trial participants were enrolled by age into 18-55, 56-69 and 70-plus year subgroups, with 148, 28 and 57 TCR-sequenced participants respectively.

The paper's findings and limits, for the study overall: Participants were mostly white British and included more females than males, and it was suggested by the authors that clonal diversity may have been underestimated. Reportedly, almost half of the unique spike-specific TCRs recognized epitopes lying outside the regions that are mutated in the B.1.351 and B.1.1.7 variants. In the small 56-69-year group, the increase in depth fell short of significance, most likely because of low power. After two AZD1222 doses, spike-specific TCR breadth and depth were significantly higher than at day 0 and than in MenACWY recipients. Because no day 14 peak-response samples were available, the repertoires could be characterized only after the peak T cell response. Conclusions about previously exposed vaccinees are limited because only five to seven AZD1222 recipients were SARS-CoV-2 seropositive at baseline. CD4 TCRs associated with the vaccine covered the entire spike protein, and the dominant responses were in regions 160-218 and 743-854.

Worth noting for this clone: The antigen this receptor binds is unknown. No clone much larger than this one lies a single base away; base qualities are absent.

The time point label corresponds to: baseline before first vaccination. The vaccinee samples were drawn from two UK trials, COV001 and COV002, one of which was a single-blind randomized controlled phase 2/3 trial testing AZD1222 (ChAdOx1 nCoV-19) in healthy adults. For TCRbeta chain sequencing, PBMC samples were collected from trial participants at day 0 and at day 28 after the second dose. The CDR3 regions of human TCRbeta chains were analyzed by immunosequencing. Regarding the original processing steps: Repertoire TCRs were checked for matches against a reference library of SARS-CoV-2-specific TCRs that had been generated using the MIRA antigen-specificity platform. Breadth was defined as the fraction of unique TCRs that were SARS-CoV-2-associated, and depth was defined as the fraction of total T cells that were SARS-CoV-2-associated. Using the MIRA data, every spike-specific TCR was mapped to the spike region that the TCR reacted to and assigned to either a CD4 or a CD8 class. Log10-transformed breadth and depth values were compared by one-way ANOVA with Sidak's multiple comparisons tests. TCRdb took over this immuneACCESS table, retaining in-frame rearrangements with V and J assigned. Such tables are incomplete; in checked studies, under half of the missing clones stem from an unresolved V gene, and the remainder is unexplained. The V and J calls and clone size come from that table; D and trimming were worked out from the DNA. The sample table records approximately 89,000 clones; more than 70% of these occur just once. The ten biggest clones cover 2.5% to 3.5% of the sample.

V and J lose 4 bases and 0 bases, and a span of 9 bases separates them. From its cysteine to its phenylalanine, the CDR3 spans 15 amino acids. Only CDR3 DNA is held: 45 bases, read in frame from base 1. The germline V gene provides CDR1 SGHTA and CDR2 FQGNSA. The source is an adult in good health. Here the chain combines TRBV7-2 and TRBJ2-2; D gene: possibly TRBD1, on 6 matching bases. The sequenced sample was peripheral blood, obtained on day 0 of AZD1222 vaccination. The bases are TGTGCCAGCAGCTCCCAGGGGACGAACACCGGGGAGCTGTTTTTT. Its translation is CASSSQGTNTGELFF.